Presented here are 32 T cell receptor beta chains from one specimen sequenced in a study of T cells after yellow fever vaccination. TCRdb independently ran MiXCR on the 5' RACE reads; one entry per CDR3 protein. The sample lists around 350,000 distinct CDR3 sequences; about 6.2% were seen once. The specimen comprised PBMCs, sampled 5 days after the yellow fever booster vaccination. The origin of the receptors is a man aged 25 to 40 who received the YFV17D yellow fever vaccine.

This clonotype was observed a few times. This chain connects TRBV29-1 to TRBJ1-5, with 9 bases aligning to TRBD1. The length of the CDR3 is 16 residues. CDR1 is SQVTM and CDR2 is ANQGSEA in the germline V gene. Trimming cost V 4 bases and J 0 bases; bases outside gene matches: 7. DNA for the CDR3: TGCAGCGTTGCGGAGACAGGGGGGTATAGCAATCAGCCCCAGCATTTT. This gives the protein CSVAETGGYSNQPQHF.

The chain joins TRBV2 to TRBJ2-7, with TRBD1 matching 7 bases. CDR1 SNHLY and CDR2 FYNNEI come from the germline V gene. J was trimmed by 2 bases and V by 8 bases; bases with no gene match: 12. There are 15 residues in the CDR3. The CDR3 sequence is CASGKATGITYEQYF. CDR3 DNA sequence: TGTGCCAGCGGAAAAGCGACAGGGATTACCTACGAGCAGTACTTC.

This clonotype was found many times. The CDR3 loop is CASSLGGQGPSYEQYF. CDR3 nucleotides: TGTGCCAGCAGCTTAGGCGGACAGGGGCCCTCCTACGAGCAGTACTTC. The V call is TRBV7-2, the J call TRBJ2-7, with 9 bases fitting TRBD1. Trimming at V came to 1 base and at J to 0 bases, leaving 4 bases not matched to a gene. The CDR3 has 16 residues. Germline CDR1 is SGHTA and CDR2 is FQGNSA.

This clonotype was counted between two and nine times. This chain connects TRBV20-1 to TRBJ2-7, with TRBD2 matching over 10 bases. Germline V lookup: CDR1 DFQATT, CDR2 SNEGSKA (reference sequence). V shed 3 bases, J shed 7 bases, and the junction held 6 bases outside the gene matches. This CDR3 region has 13 residues. In DNA form, the CDR3 reads TGCAGTGCTAGTAGCCTAGCGGGAGTGGAGCAGTACTTC. Its protein product is CSASSLAGVEQYF.

Many counts were recorded for this clonotype. The chain carries TRBV3-1 and TRBJ2-7; either TRBD1 or TRBD2 may supply D (5 bases each). Trimming took off 4 bases at V and 0 bases at J, with 16 bases between the two ends. Per the germline V gene, CDR1 is LGHDT and CDR2 is YNNKEL (reference sequence). The CDR3 has 16 amino acids. CDR3 DNA: TGTGCCAGCAGCCCAGTTTCCCGGGACGGCTCCTACGAGCAGTACTTC. The encoded protein is CASSPVSRDGSYEQYF.

This clonotype showed up many times. The gene calls are TRBV7-2 and TRBJ2-3; a weak D match, TRBD2 (6 bases). Germline assignment: CDR1 SGHTA and CDR2 FQGNSA. V was pared by 1 base and J by 5 bases, with 13 bases between. The CDR3 is 15 amino acids. The CDR3 loop reads CASSLEGGAVDTQYF. The CDR3, as DNA: TGTGCCAGCAGCTTAGAAGGCGGGGCGGTAGATACGCAGTATTTT. Combining the CDR3 with reference TRBV7-2 and TRBJ2-3 gives the whole variable domain GAGVSQSPSNKVTEKGKDVELRCDPISGHTALYWYRQSLGQGLEFLIYFQGNSAPDKSGLPSDRFSAERTGGSVSTLTIQRTQQEDSAVYLCASSLEGGAVDTQYFGPGTRLTVL.

This clonotype has only a few counts. The chain employs TRBV20-1 and TRBJ2-3; D perhaps matches TRBD2 (5 bases). CDR3 length: 14 amino acids. V was trimmed by 4 bases and J by 2 bases, leaving 13 bases between them. Germline V CDR1 and CDR2: DFQATT, SNEGSKA (reference sequence). The CDR3 DNA follows: TGCAGTGCTATTGTTCCGGAGGTCACAGATACGCAGTATTTT. This sequence encodes CSAIVPEVTDTQYF.

The sample holds a few counts of this clonotype. The V call is TRBV6-6, the J call TRBJ2-1, with no clear D. The germline V gene has CDR1 MNHNY and CDR2 SVGAGI (reference sequence). V lost 7 bases and J 2 bases, leaving 6 bases between the germline ends. The CDR3 extends over 12 amino acids. The CDR3 DNA reads TGTGCCAGCAAAAGTACCTACAATGAGCAGTTCTTC. It is translated as CASKSTYNEQFF.

This clonotype was counted at least ten times. V gene TRBV11-2 combines with J gene TRBJ1-1; unclear D gene. Germline V lookup: CDR1 SGHAT, CDR2 FQNNGV. The CDR3 is 13 amino acids. V was pared by 1 base and J by 4 bases, with 7 bases between. CDR3 sequence: CASSLGLGTEAFF. CDR3 in DNA: TGTGCCAGCAGCTTAGGGTTGGGCACTGAAGCTTTCTTT.

This clonotype was found a few times. The genes are TRBV29-1 and TRBJ2-1; D remains unclear. V was cut by 4 bases and J by 2 bases, with 15 bases left in between. From germline, CDR1 is SQVTM and CDR2 ANQGSEA. The length of the CDR3 is 15 residues. CDR3 in amino acids: CSVGPSGEAYNEQFF. In DNA, the CDR3 is TGCAGCGTTGGCCCCTCGGGCGAAGCCTACAATGAGCAGTTCTTC.

CDR3 sequence: CASSPLSGAETQYF. The CDR3 bases are TGTGCCAGCAGCCCCCTGTCAGGGGCAGAGACCCAGTACTTC. This chain links TRBV28 with TRBJ2-5; possibly TRBD1 for D (6 bases). V was pared by 6 bases and J by 4 bases, with 15 bases between. Germline V CDR1 and CDR2: MDHEN, SYDVKM. The CDR3 is made up of 14 amino acids.

This clonotype has ten or more counts. The chain is built from TRBV5-6 and TRBJ1-1, with unresolved D. The germline CDR1 and CDR2 sequences are SGHDT and YYEEEE. With 0 bases removed from V and 6 bases from J, the gap between germline ends came to 9 bases. The CDR3 is 13 residues long. CDR3 residues: CASSLAIIAEAFF. CDR3 in DNA: TGTGCCAGCAGCTTGGCAATCATCGCTGAAGCTTTCTTT.

The V call is TRBV23-1, the J call TRBJ1-5; possibly TRBD1 for D (5 bases). TRBV23-1 is labeled an ORF, and its function is uncertain. The CDR3 covers 16 residues. The V end was cut by 4 bases, the J end by 6 bases, with 19 bases between. The CDR3 region has the DNA TGCGCCAGCAGTCGCCCTAGGGACGGGGAGGGTCAGCCCCAGCATTTT. Protein product: CASSRPRDGEGQPQHF.

There are many counts of this clonotype. This chain joins TRBV5-6 and TRBJ1-6, with a possible D match to TRBD1 (5 bases). The ends were cut back, 6 bases at V and 9 bases at J, with 19 bases in the middle. The CDR3 length is 15 residues. Germline V gives CDR1 SGHDT, CDR2 YYEEEE. CDR3 coding DNA: TGTGCCAGCACCCTGGGGGGGACTCGACTTTCACCCCTCCACTTT. Translated, it gives CASTLGGTRLSPLHF. The full variable domain, rest sourced from reference TRBV5-6 and TRBJ1-6, is DAGVTQSPTHLIKTRGQQVTLRCSPKSGHDTVSWYQQALGQGPQFIFQYYEEEERQRGNFPDRFSGHQFPNYSSELNVNALLLGDSALYLCASTLGGTRLSPLHFGNGTRLTVT.

The chain is built from TRBV28 and TRBJ1-1, with D maybe TRBD1 (6 bases). Trimming left V 2 bases short and J 1 base short, with 11 bases between. Germline lookup yields CDR1 MDHEN and CDR2 SYDVKM. CDR3 length: 15 amino acids. Here the CDR3 reads CASSLGPGANTEAFF. The CDR3 nucleotides are TGTGCCAGCAGTTTAGGACCGGGGGCGAACACTGAAGCTTTCTTT.

The V call is TRBV20-1, the J call TRBJ2-2; 10 bases are shared with TRBD2. This CDR3 is 15 amino acids long. Germline V gene data show CDR1 as DFQATT and CDR2 as SNEGSKA (reference sequence). Trimming took 1 base from V and 1 from J; bases not matched to a gene: 0. The CDR3 DNA follows: TGCAGTGCTAGAGCTAGCGGGGGGAACACCGGGGAGCTGTTTTTT. Translating gives CSARASGGNTGELFF.

There are many counts of this clonotype. This chain connects TRBV7-9 to TRBJ2-3, with D possibly called TRBD1 or TRBD2 (5 bases each). The germline gives CDR1 SEHNR, CDR2 FQNEAQ (reference sequence). The CDR3 sequence is 16 residues long. Trimming stripped 5 bases from V and 6 bases from J, with 21 bases between. In DNA, the CDR3 is TGTGCCAGCAGCCTCAGACAGATAAGATCGGGGGATACGCAGTATTTT. It is translated as CASSLRQIRSGDTQYF.

CDR3 loop: CASSPGQLGQPQHF. The CDR3, as DNA: TGTGCCAGCAGCCCGGGACAGCTCGGACAGCCCCAGCATTTT. The chain couples TRBV3-1 to TRBJ1-5; 7 bases align to TRBD1. This CDR3 is 14 amino acids long. Germline loops: CDR1 LGHDT, CDR2 YNNKEL (reference sequence). V lost 4 bases and J lost 7; bases outside the gene matches: 7. Based on the CDR3 plus reference TRBV3-1 and TRBJ1-5, the full variable domain is DTAVSQTPKYLVTQMGNDKSIKCEQNLGHDTMYWYKQDSKKFLKIMFSYNNKELIINETVPNRFSPKSPDKAHLNLHINSLELGDSAVYFCASSPGQLGQPQHFGDGTRLSIL.

This clonotype was counted at least ten times. The rearrangement links TRBV12-3 or TRBV12-4 to TRBJ2-1; maybe TRBD1 (6 bases). This CDR3 contains 13 residues. V shed 4 bases and J shed 4 bases, with 8 bases lying between them. CDR3 amino acids: CASSSDRYNEQFF. DNA for the CDR3: TGTGCCAGCAGTTCGGACAGATACAATGAGCAGTTCTTC.

This clonotype was recorded at least ten times. The chain is built from TRBV30 and TRBJ2-4, with 7 bases matching TRBD2. Per the germline V gene, CDR1 is GTSNPN and CDR2 is SVGIG (reference sequence). The CDR3 loop spans 17 amino acids. J lost 8 bases, V lost 2 bases, and 18 bases had no gene match. The CDR3 coding sequence is TGTGCCTGGAGTAATAAAGGTGGGAGGGGAGCCAGGGACATTCAGTACTTC. It translates to CAWSNKGGRGARDIQYF.

The sample holds a few counts of this clonotype. The J gene is TRBJ2-2, the V gene TRBV6-2 or TRBV6-3; TRBD1 matches at 7 bases. Looked up from germline, CDR1 is MNHEY and CDR2 is SVGEGT. The CDR3 consists of 17 residues. V trimming: 0 bases; J trimming: 5 bases; junction bases outside the gene matches: 9. The CDR3 DNA reads as TGTGCCAGCAGTTACTCGGCCGGGACAGTTTTAACCGGGGAGCTGTTTTTT. Translating it yields CASSYSAGTVLTGELFF.

The chain employs TRBV7-7 and TRBJ2-1, with D possibly being TRBD2 (5 bases). Germline CDR1 SSHAT, CDR2 FNYEAQ (reference sequence). The CDR3 runs to 15 residues. Between the trimmed V and J ends, which lost 5 bases and 9 bases, there was a span of 20 bases. The CDR3 region has the DNA TGTGCCAGCAGCCCCTCTCCCCGCGGAGGCGGTGAGCAGTTCTTC. Protein: CASSPSPRGGGEQFF.

This clonotype was detected ten times or more. The rearrangement uses TRBV5-5 and TRBJ2-7; a possible D gene is TRBD2 (6 bases). The germline CDR1 and CDR2 sequences are SGHKS and YYEKEE (reference sequence). CDR3 length: 16 amino acids. V was trimmed by 4 bases and J by 3 bases, leaving 20 bases between them. CDR3 coding DNA: TGTGCCAGCAGCCCAGAGGAGGGGCGGATCGGCTACGAGCAGTACTTC. Translating gives CASSPEEGRIGYEQYF.

The table lists this clonotype with a few counts. The chain combines TRBV19 with TRBJ1-1; D is unresolved. The CDR3 sequence is 12 residues long. The germline V gene encodes CDR1 LNHDA and CDR2 SQIVND (reference sequence). V was clipped by 4 bases and J by 11 bases, with 14 bases between them. CDR3 residues: CASSSETPLAFF. The CDR3 nucleotides are TGTGCCAGTAGTAGTGAGACACCTCTGGCTTTCTTT.

This clonotype turned up a few times. This sequence joins TRBV5-1 and TRBJ2-7, with TRBD2 matching 11 bases. The CDR3 is made up of 14 amino acids. V lost 3 bases to trimming and J lost 5 bases; unmatched junction nucleotides: 4. CDR1 is SGHRS, CDR2 YFSETQ, per germline. In DNA form, the CDR3 reads TGCGCCAGCAGCTCACTAGCGGGAGTTAACGAGCAGTACTTC. This gives the protein CASSSLAGVNEQYF.

The genes are TRBV9 and TRBJ2-3; D might be TRBD2 (5 bases). The CDR3 loop spans 13 amino acids. Trimming cost V 3 bases and J 6 bases, with 11 bases left between them. From germline, CDR1 is SGDLS and CDR2 YYNGEE. CDR3 protein: CASSASWFDTQYF. CDR3 DNA: TGTGCCAGCAGCGCTAGCTGGTTTGATACGCAGTATTTT.

This clonotype was recorded many times. The genes are TRBV30 and TRBJ2-1; D unclear. CDR1 is GTSNPN and CDR2 is SVGIG in the germline V gene (reference sequence). Between the trimmed V and J ends, which lost 4 bases and 0 bases, there was a span of 10 bases. This CDR3 comprises 14 residues. CDR3 in DNA: TGTGCCTGGAAAATCTCGAGCTCCTACAATGAGCAGTTCTTC. This sequence encodes CAWKISSSYNEQFF.

This clonotype appeared many times. The chain joins TRBV3-1 to TRBJ2-4; D is uncertain. This CDR3 has 15 amino acids. V lost 0 bases, J lost 0 bases, and 6 bases lay in between. From germline, CDR1 is LGHDT and CDR2 YNNKEL (reference sequence). The CDR3 DNA sequence: TGTGCCAGCAGCCAAGAATCTTCAGCCAAAAACATTCAGTACTTC. Translation gives CASSQESSAKNIQYF.

This chain connects TRBV6-2 or TRBV6-3 to TRBJ2-5; D gene unclear. The V gene lost 2 bases and the J gene lost 5 bases, with 12 bases spanning the gap. CDR3 length equals 14 residues. From germline, CDR1 is MNHEY and CDR2 SVGEGT. CDR3 sequence (DNA): TGTGCCAGCAGTTACCGATGGAACAAGGAGACCCAGTACTTC. Encoded protein: CASSYRWNKETQYF.

CDR3: CATSGPFSGSPEAFF. CDR3 in DNA: TGTGCCACCAGCGGACCGTTTTCGGGGTCCCCTGAAGCTTTCTTT. The chain recombines TRBV15 with TRBJ1-1; no definite D call. V was shortened by 5 bases and J by 6 bases, with 19 bases between the two germline ends. This CDR3 is built from 15 residues. Germline CDR1 and CDR2: LNHNV and YYDKDF (reference sequence).

This clonotype has ten or more counts. This chain joins TRBV12-3 or TRBV12-4 and TRBJ1-5; 7 bases are shared with TRBD1. This CDR3 is 14 amino acids long. V shed 5 bases, J shed 0 bases, and the junction held 1 base outside the gene matches. The CDR3 DNA follows: TGTGCCAGCAGTCGGACAGGTAGCAATCAGCCCCAGCATTTT. Residues: CASSRTGSNQPQHF.

The chain is built from TRBV7-2 and TRBJ1-5; a weak D match, TRBD1 (5 bases). Germline-derived CDR1 and CDR2 are SGHTA and FQGNSA. Trimming removed 3 bases from V and 7 bases from J, with 10 bases in between. The CDR3 is made up of 13 amino acids. The DNA of the CDR3 is TGTGCCAGCAGCTTGGGGGGTTGGCAGCCCCAGCATTTT. Translation gives CASSLGGWQPQHF.